One and the same sample provided the 15 T cell receptor beta chains below, sequenced in a study of T cell repertoires in cytomegalovirus infection (dated by TCRdb to between 2018 and 2021). What these receptors recognize is not known. The listed sequencing device is Illumina HiSeq 1500. TCRdb reprocessed the public reads (quality trimming at Q25 with fastp, clone calling with MiXCR) and kept in-frame beta chains. Each entry merges the rows of one CDR3 protein and shows their most common DNA and genes. Within this sample are roughly 180,000 distinct CDR3 sequences, with less than 25% of them counted one time only. Jointly, the top ten make up roughly 25% of the sample. The treatment or condition tag for this specimen amounts to: in vitro stimulation with specific CMV peptide epitopes to enrich CMV-specific T cells. Specimen: CD8+ T cells from cultured PBMCs, collected from culture after CMV antigen stimulation. The receptor set was obtained from a human donor in good health (CMV status not recorded). Some clones in this sample may be carry-over from other donors' samples.

The chain joins TRBV7-2 to TRBJ2-7; a possible D gene is TRBD2 (7 bases). Germline V gives CDR1 SGHTA, CDR2 FQGNSA. This CDR3 has 13 residues. The V end was cut by 5 bases, the J end by 6 bases, with 14 bases between. CDR3 protein: CASSLGGGTEQYF. DNA for the CDR3: TGTGCCAGCAGCCTAGGGGGGGGGACCGAGCAGTACTTC.

The rearrangement links TRBV11-2 to TRBJ2-7; 7 bases line up with TRBD1. The CDR3 loop spans 14 amino acids. The V segment lost 5 bases and the J segment 7 bases; nucleotides outside the gene matches: 11. CDR1 is SGHAT and CDR2 is FQNNGV in the germline V gene. CDR3 residues: CASSAGTAFWEQYF. CDR3 nucleotides: TGTGCCAGCAGCGCCGGGACAGCTTTTTGGGAGCAGTACTTC.

This clonotype was counted a few times. The chain recombines TRBV29-1 with TRBJ2-1, with 13 bases fitting TRBD2. This CDR3 region has 20 residues. The V and J ends lost 5 bases and 0 bases, in that order; junction bases with no gene match: 16. Germline CDR1 is SQVTM and CDR2 is ANQGSEA. CDR3 bases: TGCAGCGTTCACCTGACCCAGACTAGCGGGGGGACCTCCTCCTACAATGAGCAGTTCTTC. It specifies CSVHLTQTSGGTSSYNEQFF.

About this clonotype itself: A junction end diverges from the germline sequence, so it may reflect a read error. The V gene is TRBV7-7, the J gene TRBJ2-1; D may be TRBD1 (6 bases). The CDR3 has 14 residues. CDR1 and CDR2 (germline): SSHAT, FNYEAQ (reference sequence). The DNA of the CDR3 is TGTGCTAGCAGCTTAGGAACAGGGCCTCTCGAGCAGTTCTTC. It yields the protein CASSLGTGPLEQFF.

The CDR3 DNA sequence: TGTGCCACCAGTGAAAATAACAGGGGACCACGTACCGGGGAGCTGTTTTTT. Translation gives CATSENNRGPRTGELFF. The J gene is TRBJ2-2, the V gene TRBV24-1, with 7 bases fitting TRBD1. CDR1 is KGHDR and CDR2 is SFDVKD in the germline V gene. CDR3 length: 17 amino acids. V lost 4 bases, J lost 5 bases, and 12 bases stayed unmatched.

V usage is TRBV7-3 and J usage is TRBJ2-7; possible D gene TRBD2, 6 bases. Trimming took off 2 bases at V and 3 bases at J, with 14 bases between the two ends. The germline V gene encodes CDR1 SGHTA and CDR2 FQGTGA. CDR3 length: 15 amino acids. In nucleotides, the CDR3 is TGTGCCAGCAGCTTAGCCTCAGGACTACTCTACGAGCAGTACTTC. Protein product: CASSLASGLLYEQYF. Full variable domain (rest looked up from reference TRBV7-3 and TRBJ2-7): GAGVSQTPSNKVTEKGKYVELRCDPISGHTALYWYRQSLGQGPEFLIYFQGTGAADDSGLPNDRFFAVRPEGSVSTLKIQRTERGDSAVYLCASSLASGLLYEQYFGPGTRLTVT.

V usage is TRBV7-2 and J usage is TRBJ1-5; unclear D gene. This CDR3 spans 17 amino acids. Germline CDR1 and CDR2: SGHTA and FQGNSA. Trimming removed 1 base from V and 0 bases from J, with 13 bases in between. The CDR3: CASSLGSVRYSNQPQHF. In DNA form, the CDR3 reads TGTGCCAGCAGCTTAGGGTCAGTACGGTATAGCAATCAGCCCCAGCATTTT.

Of note for this clonotype: The junction departs from the called germline gene at one end, perhaps through a read error. The CDR3 DNA follows: TGTGCCAGCGGTTTAAGATCCGGGGCGACGCTACGAGGGCAGTACTTC. Residues: CASGLRSGATLRGQYF. The rearrangement uses TRBV28 and TRBJ2-7; D assignment may be TRBD1 or TRBD2 (5 bases each). The CDR3 runs 16 residues. CDR1 and CDR2 from the germline V gene are MDHEN and SYDVKM.

This rearrangement joins TRBV7-3 to TRBJ2-2; 7 bases line up with TRBD1. J gave up 4 bases and V 5 bases, and 10 bases lay outside the gene matches. Germline values: CDR1 SGHTA, CDR2 FQGTGA. The CDR3 loop spans 16 amino acids. The CDR3 spells CASSPSGTEITGELFF. The CDR3 DNA is TGTGCCAGCAGCCCTTCAGGGACAGAGATCACCGGGGAGCTGTTTTTT. The full variable domain, with the rest looked up from reference TRBV7-3 and TRBJ2-2, is GAGVSQTPSNKVTEKGKYVELRCDPISGHTALYWYRQSLGQGPEFLIYFQGTGAADDSGLPNDRFFAVRPEGSVSTLKIQRTERGDSAVYLCASSPSGTEITGELFFGEGSRLTVL.

The rearrangement uses TRBV5-6 and TRBJ2-1; D uncertain. V was pared by 0 bases and J by 8 bases, with 12 bases between. Germline CDR1 SGHDT, CDR2 YYEEEE. The CDR3 is 14 amino acids. The CDR3 nucleotides read TGTGCCAGCAGCTTGGCCTCCGCGACCGATGAGCAGTTCTTC. This gives the protein CASSLASATDEQFF. The full variable domain, rest sourced from reference TRBV5-6 and TRBJ2-1, is DAGVTQSPTHLIKTRGQQVTLRCSPKSGHDTVSWYQQALGQGPQFIFQYYEEEERQRGNFPDRFSGHQFPNYSSELNVNALLLGDSALYLCASSLASATDEQFFGPGTRLTVL.

CDR3 sequence reads: CASSENWGPGQVMSSYNEQFF. The CDR3 region has the DNA TGTGCCAGTAGTGAAAATTGGGGGCCGGGACAGGTCATGAGCTCCTACAATGAGCAGTTCTTC. The chain is built from TRBV19 and TRBJ2-1, with 8 bases fitting TRBD1. The CDR3 is 21 amino acids. With V trimmed by 5 bases and J by 0 bases, 21 bases remained unmatched. Germline CDR1 and CDR2: LNHDA and SQIVND (reference sequence). The full variable domain, completed using reference TRBV19 and TRBJ2-1, is DGGITQSPKYLFRKEGQNVTLSCEQNLNHDAMYWYRQDPGQGLRLIYYSQIVNDFQKGDIAEGYSVSREKKESFPLTVTSAQKNPTAFYLCASSENWGPGQVMSSYNEQFFGPGTRLTVL.

The chain recombines TRBV27 with TRBJ2-7, with TRBD1 identical over 10 bases. The germline CDR1 and CDR2 sequences are MNHEY and SMNVEV (reference sequence). The CDR3 extends over 13 amino acids. V dropped 10 bases and J dropped 3; count of bases not matched to a gene: 6. CDR3 sequence: CANGTGAYYEQYF. Written as DNA, the CDR3 is TGTGCCAACGGGACAGGGGCTTACTACGAGCAGTACTTC.

The chain joins TRBV4-1 to TRBJ2-1; 8 bases fit TRBD2. After removal of 0 bases from V and 4 bases from J, the junction contained 2 bases not matched to a gene. The CDR3 has 15 amino acids. Germline loops: CDR1 MGHRA, CDR2 YSYEKL. DNA of the CDR3: TGCGCCAGCAGCCAAGAAAGCGGGGGTTACAATGAGCAGTTCTTC. Translated, it gives CASSQESGGYNEQFF.

This sequence joins TRBV12-3 or TRBV12-4 and TRBJ1-1; 9 bases align to TRBD1. V trimming: 7 bases; J trimming: 10 bases; junction bases outside the gene matches: 7. The CDR3 extends over 12 amino acids. The CDR3 nucleotides read TGTGCCAGCAATTTGGGGACAGGGTCAGCTTTCTTT. Protein sequence: CASNLGTGSAFF.

The chain is built from TRBV7-9 and TRBJ2-1; D not resolved. Trimming left V 0 bases short and J 0 bases short, with 9 bases between. This CDR3 region has 16 residues. Looked up from germline, CDR1 is SEHNR and CDR2 is FQNEAQ (reference sequence). The CDR3 coding sequence is TGTGCCAGCAGCTTAGCGCAAAGTCTCTCCTACAATGAGCAGTTCTTC. Translated: CASSLAQSLSYNEQFF.